Given below is one T cell receptor (beta chain) in context. Its target is unknown. Trimming took 7 bases from V and 1 from J; bases not matched to a gene: 6. This CDR3 region has 17 residues. Germline values: CDR1 PRHDT, CDR2 FYEKMQ (reference sequence). The data belong to a study of T cell responses to AZD1222 COVID-19 vaccine. This table comes from immunoSEQ multiplex PCR, and its TCRdb copy is limited to in-frame clones, with some not included. The sample has fewer than 110,000 clones, approximately 90% seen once. Study-wide results and caveats: The breadth and depth of Spike-specific TCRs increased once two AZD1222 doses had been given. Unmutated variant regions reportedly attract nearly half of all spike-specific TCRs. It was only a handful of AZD1222 recipients who were seropositive at baseline. The CD4 TCRs associated with vaccination extended across spike and predominated at 160-218 and 743-854.

The clonotype was recovered from an adult in good health. The specimen comprised peripheral blood, sampled on day 0 of AZD1222 vaccination. This chain uses TRBV13 with TRBJ2-3; 15 nucleotides agree with TRBD2. The CDR3, as DNA: TGTGCCAGCACGGGACTAGCGGGGGGCCGTGGCACAGATACGCAGTATTTT. Its protein is CASTGLAGGRGTDTQYF.